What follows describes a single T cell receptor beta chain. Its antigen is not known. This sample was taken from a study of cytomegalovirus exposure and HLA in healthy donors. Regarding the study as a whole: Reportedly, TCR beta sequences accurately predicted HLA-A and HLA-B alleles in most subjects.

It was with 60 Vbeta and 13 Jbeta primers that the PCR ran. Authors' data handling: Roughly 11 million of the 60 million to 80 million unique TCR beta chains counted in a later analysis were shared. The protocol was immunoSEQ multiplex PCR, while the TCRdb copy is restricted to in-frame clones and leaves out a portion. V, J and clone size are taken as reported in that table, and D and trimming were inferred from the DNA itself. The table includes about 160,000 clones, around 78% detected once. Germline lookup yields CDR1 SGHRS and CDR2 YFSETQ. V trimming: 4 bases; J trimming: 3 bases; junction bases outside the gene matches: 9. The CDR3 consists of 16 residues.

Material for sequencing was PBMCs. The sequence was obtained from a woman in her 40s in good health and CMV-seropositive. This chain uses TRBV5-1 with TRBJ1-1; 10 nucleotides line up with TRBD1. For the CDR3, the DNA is TGCGCCAGCAGCATGACAGGGGGCCTGGGGGACACTGAAGCTTTCTTT. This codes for CASSMTGGLGDTEAFF.